A single sample gave rise to the 8 T cell receptor beta chains below, sequenced in a study of cytomegalovirus exposure and HLA in healthy donors. Amplification used 60 Vbeta primers and 13 Jbeta primers. Here immunoSEQ multiplex PCR was the method, and the copy in TCRdb shows in-frame clones only, minus some. The sample consists of about 120,000 clones, around three quarters of them appearing once. Specimen: PBMCs. The receptors were gathered from a man in his thirties or forties in good health and CMV-seropositive.

This clone has just a few counts. V and J are TRBV6-5 and TRBJ2-5; D perhaps matches TRBD2 (6 bases). Germline lookup yields CDR1 MNHEY and CDR2 SVGAGI. Trimming stripped 6 bases from V and 1 base from J, with 15 bases between. The CDR3 length is 15 residues. The CDR3 nucleotides are TGTGCCAGCAGCCTATCTGCGGAGGGCCAAGAGACCCAGTACTTC. Translating it yields CASSLSAEGQETQYF.

This clone was picked up a small number of times. The chain carries TRBV11-3 and TRBJ2-2, with no clear D. The germline CDR1 and CDR2 sequences are SGHNT and YENEEA. This CDR3 is 12 amino acids long. Trimming stripped 5 bases from V and 2 bases from J, with 3 bases between. CDR3 amino acids: CASSPNTGELFF. CDR3 DNA: TGTGCCAGCAGCCCTAACACCGGGGAGCTGTTTTTT.

The V and J genes are TRBV29-1 and TRBJ2-7; TRBD1 agrees at 9 bases. Germline loops: CDR1 SQVTM, CDR2 ANQGSEA. Losses at the gene ends were 5 bases for V and 3 bases for J; bases not matched to a gene: 2. CDR3 length equals 12 residues. CDR3 DNA sequence: TGCAGCGTTCCGGGACAGGGCTACGAGCAGTACTTC. As protein: CSVPGQGYEQYF.

The chain joins TRBV29-1 to TRBJ1-1; D remains unclear. V was cut by 3 bases and J by 11 bases, with 4 bases left in between. The CDR3 runs 8 residues. CDR1 is SQVTM and CDR2 is ANQGSEA in the germline V gene. CDR3 region: CSVDYAFF. In DNA, the CDR3 is TGCAGCGTTGACTATGCTTTCTTT.

This clone showed up just once. V usage is TRBV5-1 and J usage is TRBJ1-6; 10 nucleotides match TRBD1. With V trimmed by 3 bases and J by 18 bases, 9 bases remained unmatched. The CDR3 extends over 13 amino acids. CDR1 SGHRS and CDR2 YFSETQ come from the germline V gene. The CDR3 DNA is TGCGCCAGCAGCTCGTCCGGGACAGGGGAAAACCACTTT. Amino acid sequence: CASSSSGTGENHF.

Here the CDR3 reads CASSIVRTAVSYEQYF. The CDR3 region has the DNA TGTGCCAGTAGTATAGTTAGGACTGCCGTCTCCTACGAGCAGTACTTC. The chain couples TRBV19 to TRBJ2-7; D may be TRBD2 (5 bases). The germline V gene encodes CDR1 LNHDA and CDR2 SQIVND (reference sequence). V dropped 1 base and J dropped 0 bases, with 13 bases sitting between them. The CDR3 is 16 residues long.

V usage is TRBV6-6 and J usage is TRBJ2-7; 12 bases agree with TRBD2. Trimming cost V 6 bases and J 1 base; bases outside gene matches: 4. The CDR3 length is 15 residues. The V gene's germline CDR1 is MNHNY and CDR2 SVGAGI (reference sequence). The CDR3 loop reads CASSRLAGVSYEQYF. DNA of the CDR3: TGTGCCAGCAGCCGACTAGCGGGAGTATCCTACGAGCAGTACTTC.

The CDR3 DNA follows: TGTGCCAGCAGCTTGGCAGGCAGGGCGTCGAGTCAGCCCCAGCATTTT. This gives the protein CASSLAGRASSQPQHF. The V call is TRBV5-4, the J call TRBJ1-5; D is perhaps TRBD1 (5 bases). This CDR3 has 16 amino acids. Germline CDR1 and CDR2: SGHNT and YYREEE (reference sequence). The V end was cut by 0 bases, the J end by 6 bases, with 16 bases between. Using reference TRBV5-4 and TRBJ1-5 for the parts outside the CDR3, the full variable domain is ETGVTQSPTHLIKTRGQQVTLRCSSQSGHNTVSWYQQALGQGPQFIFQYYREEENGRGNFPPRFSGLQFPNYSSELNVNALELDDSALYLCASSLAGRASSQPQHFGDGTRLSIL.